The 18 T cell receptor beta chains reported below all come from one sample, sequenced in a study of graft-versus-host responses after intestinal transplantation. Lamina propria and intraepithelial lymphocytes were released by processing graft tissue. TCRdb's table, derived via immunoSEQ multiplex PCR, lists solely in-frame clones and lacks some. The sample has 15,000 or so clones, over 70% seen once. The sequencing here drew on ileum tissue, taken 14 days after transplant. These TCRs come from a human patient who received an intestinal transplant, so some T cells may come from the graft donor.

With regard to this clone: The junction departs from the called germline gene at one end, perhaps through a read error. The CDR3 region has the DNA TGCGCCAGCAGCTTGAGGGAAGGGTTTTTAGGGACAGGGGTCTTC. Translating it yields CASSLREGFLGTGVF. This chain joins TRBV5-1 and TRBJ2-1; 10 nucleotides match TRBD1. Germline V CDR1 and CDR2: SGHRS, YFSETQ. The CDR3 has 15 residues. Using reference TRBV5-1 and TRBJ2-1 for the parts outside the CDR3, the full variable domain is KAGVTQTPRYLIKTRGQQVTLSCSPISGHRSVSWYQQTPGQGLQFLFEYFSETQRNKGNFPGRFSGRQFSNSRSEMNVSTLELGDSALYLCASSLREGFLGTGVFGPGTRLTVL.

V is TRBV7-9 and J is TRBJ2-1; the D is unclear. The CDR3 is 10 residues long. V was cut by 7 bases and J by 5 bases, with 3 bases left in between. Per germline, CDR1 SEHNR and CDR2 FQNEAQ (reference sequence). The CDR3 here is CASTNNEQFF. DNA for the CDR3: TGTGCCAGCACAAACAATGAGCAGTTCTTC.

This chain links TRBV27 with TRBJ1-1; D is ambiguous. Trimming took 3 bases from V and 4 from J, leaving 9 bases between them. In germline, CDR1 is MNHEY, CDR2 SMNVEV (reference sequence). The CDR3 has 13 amino acids. The CDR3 DNA reads TGTGCCAGCAGTTTTCTAGACGGCACTGAAGCTTTCTTT. This gives the protein CASSFLDGTEAFF.

The chain joins TRBV21-1 to TRBJ1-4; the table's TRBD1 call for D was not verified on the DNA. TRBV21-1 is described as a pseudogene. The CDR3 totals 16 residues. CDR3 coding DNA: TGTGCCAGCAACAAAGGGCTGGACAGGGAAGAGGAAAAACTGTTTTTT. This encodes CASNKGLDREEEKLFF.

As DNA, the CDR3 is TGTGCCAGTAGTACAGGGGGGGGGAACGAGCAGTACTTC. Amino acid sequence: CASSTGGGNEQYF. The rearrangement links TRBV19 to TRBJ2-7; D may match TRBD1 or TRBD2 (7 bases each). Germline V CDR1 and CDR2: LNHDA, SQIVND (reference sequence). The CDR3 runs to 13 residues. V dropped 4 bases and J dropped 5 bases, with 12 bases sitting between them. The full variable domain, completed using reference TRBV19 and TRBJ2-7, is DGGITQSPKYLFRKEGQNVTLSCEQNLNHDAMYWYRQDPGQGLRLIYYSQIVNDFQKGDIAEGYSVSREKKESFPLTVTSAQKNPTAFYLCASSTGGGNEQYFGPGTRLTVT.

This chain joins TRBV27 and TRBJ1-1, with a tentative D call TRBD1 (6 bases). Germline CDR1 MNHEY, CDR2 SMNVEV (reference sequence). The germline V and J ends were trimmed by 3 bases and 1 base, with 9 bases remaining between them. There are 14 residues in the CDR3. This CDR3 is CASSFLGQNTEAFF. DNA for the CDR3: TGTGCCAGCAGTTTTTTGGGACAGAACACTGAAGCTTTCTTT.

This clone was recorded once. J is TRBJ2-7 and V is TRBV4-2; possibly TRBD1 for D (5 bases). The CDR3 has 12 residues. The germline CDR1 and CDR2 sequences are LGHNA and YNFKEQ. V shed 1 base and J shed 6 bases, with 7 bases lying between them. The CDR3 loop reads CASSQAGIEQYF. In DNA, the CDR3 is TGTGCCAGCAGCCAAGCAGGGATCGAGCAGTACTTC.

The chain couples TRBV11-2 to TRBJ2-2; 11 nucleotides align to TRBD2. The germline V gene encodes CDR1 SGHAT and CDR2 FQNNGV. V lost 5 bases, J lost 7 bases, and 12 bases stayed unmatched. The CDR3 consists of 17 residues. This chain's CDR3 is CASSPRRGLADRGELFF. The CDR3 nucleotides read TGTGCCAGCAGCCCGAGAAGGGGACTAGCGGATCGCGGGGAGCTGTTTTTT.

This clone showed up just once. The CDR3 region is CASSLDRGGSTDTQYF. The CDR3 coding sequence is TGTGCCAGCAGCTTAGACCGGGGGGGGAGCACAGATACGCAGTATTTT. The chain has TRBV11-2 and TRBJ2-3; 8 bases agree with TRBD2. V trimming: 0 bases; J trimming: 0 bases; junction bases outside the gene matches: 2. Germline values: CDR1 SGHAT, CDR2 FQNNGV. This CDR3 is 16 amino acids long.

This chain joins TRBV28 and TRBJ1-1; TRBD1 is a possible D gene (5 bases). Germline loops: CDR1 MDHEN, CDR2 SYDVKM. Trimming took 3 bases from V and 0 from J, leaving 8 bases between them. The CDR3 sequence is 14 residues long. CDR3 DNA: TGTGCCAGCAGTTTGACGGGGGTGAACACTGAAGCTTTCTTT. It translates to CASSLTGVNTEAFF.

The J gene is TRBJ1-1, the V gene TRBV7-9; tentative D call: TRBD1 (6 bases). CDR3 size: 14 residues. The germline V and J ends were trimmed by 0 bases and 6 bases, with 11 bases remaining between them. Germline-derived CDR1 and CDR2 are SEHNR and FQNEAQ (reference sequence). CDR3 loop: CASSLARGASEAFF. CDR3 DNA sequence: TGTGCCAGCAGCTTAGCTCGGGGGGCGTCTGAAGCTTTCTTT.

This chain links TRBV6-6 with TRBJ2-7; possibly TRBD2 for D (5 bases). The V end lost 8 bases, the J end lost 5 bases, and 16 bases lay between the germline ends. Germline V gene data show CDR1 as MNHNY and CDR2 as SVGAGI (reference sequence). This CDR3 has 13 amino acids. The DNA for the CDR3 is TGTGCCAGCCCGGGATATCTTCGACACGAGCAGTACTTC. Encoded protein: CASPGYLRHEQYF.

The chain is built from TRBV5-6 and TRBJ1-3; 7 bases are a match to TRBD1. This CDR3 contains 15 residues. Looked up from germline, CDR1 is SGHDT and CDR2 is YYEEEE. V shed 2 bases and J 3 bases; nucleotides not matched to a gene: 5. CDR3 region: CASSFRQGNGNTIYF. The CDR3 DNA is TGTGCCAGCAGCTTCCGACAGGGCAATGGAAACACCATATATTTT.

The J gene is TRBJ1-1, the V gene TRBV7-2, with TRBD1 as a possible D gene (5 bases). Trimming cost V 0 bases and J 5 bases, with 10 bases left between them. Germline V gives CDR1 SGHTA, CDR2 FQGNSA. There are 14 residues in the CDR3. DNA of the CDR3: TGTGCCAGCAGCTTAGCAGGGGCAAATACTGAAGCTTTCTTT. Translation: CASSLAGANTEAFF.

The CDR3 DNA reads TGTGCCAGCAGCTTAGTTTGGGGGAATGAGCAGTTCTTC. Translated, it gives CASSLVWGNEQFF. The V gene is TRBV7-8, the J gene TRBJ2-1; D may match TRBD1 or TRBD2 (5 bases each). The CDR3 extends over 13 amino acids. Germline CDR1 reads SGHVS; CDR2 reads FQNEAQ. The V end was cut by 1 base, the J end by 7 bases, with 8 bases between.

This sequence joins TRBV21-1 and TRBJ2-1; the D call in the table, TRBD2, was not verified against the DNA. TRBV21-1 is described as a pseudogene. The CDR3 spans 13 residues. In nucleotides, the CDR3 is TGTGCCAGCAGCAAGGCGGGAGGGGGTGAGCAGTTCTTC. It specifies CASSKAGGGEQFF.

The chain is built from TRBV30 and TRBJ1-1; D uncertain. The CDR3 covers 15 residues. The V end was cut by 0 bases, the J end by 1 base, with 12 bases between. In germline, CDR1 is GTSNPN, CDR2 SVGIG (reference sequence). Here the CDR3 DNA reads TGTGCCTGGAGTGTACAGTGGGTTGGGAACACTGAAGCTTTCTTT. The encoded protein is CAWSVQWVGNTEAFF.

This clone was seen only a few times. This chain uses TRBV11-3 with TRBJ1-1, with 9 bases lining up with TRBD1. The V gene end was trimmed by 5 bases and the J gene end by 1 base; junction bases not matched to a gene: 5. This CDR3 contains 15 residues. Germline V gene data show CDR1 as SGHNT and CDR2 as YENEEA. CDR3 bases: TGTGCCAGCAGCCAGCCGGGACAGGGGAACACTGAAGCTTTCTTT. Its protein product is CASSQPGQGNTEAFF.